The TCR beta chain described here comes from a study of cytomegalovirus exposure and HLA in healthy donors. General study findings and limits: In an earlier analysis, most TCR beta V segments were productive about 87% or about 30% of the time. For cytomegalovirus status, the classifier reportedly gave diagnoses with high specificity and sensitivity.

This CDR3 region has 15 residues. Germline values: CDR1 SGHTA, CDR2 FQGNSA. Trimming removed 5 bases from V and 0 bases from J, with 13 bases in between. Of note for this clone: Its target is not known.

The study ran its PCR with 60 Vbeta and 13 Jbeta primers. Libraries were prepared by immunoSEQ multiplex PCR; TCRdb keeps only in-frame clonotypes and omits some of them. The sample contains 130,000 or so clones, more than 70% of which appear only once. The sample taken for sequencing was PBMCs. The receptor was isolated from a man aged 40-49 years in good health and CMV-seronegative. This sequence joins TRBV7-2 and TRBJ1-1, with D unresolved. CDR3 in amino acids: CASSPSPPVNTEAFF. In nucleotides, the CDR3 is TGTGCCAGCAGCCCCTCTCCCCCGGTGAACACTGAAGCTTTCTTT. Together with reference TRBV7-2 and TRBJ1-1, the CDR3 gives the full variable domain: GAGVSQSPSNKVTEKGKDVELRCDPISGHTALYWYRQSLGQGLEFLIYFQGNSAPDKSGLPSDRFSAERTGGSVSTLTIQRTQQEDSAVYLCASSPSPPVNTEAFFGQGTRLTVV.